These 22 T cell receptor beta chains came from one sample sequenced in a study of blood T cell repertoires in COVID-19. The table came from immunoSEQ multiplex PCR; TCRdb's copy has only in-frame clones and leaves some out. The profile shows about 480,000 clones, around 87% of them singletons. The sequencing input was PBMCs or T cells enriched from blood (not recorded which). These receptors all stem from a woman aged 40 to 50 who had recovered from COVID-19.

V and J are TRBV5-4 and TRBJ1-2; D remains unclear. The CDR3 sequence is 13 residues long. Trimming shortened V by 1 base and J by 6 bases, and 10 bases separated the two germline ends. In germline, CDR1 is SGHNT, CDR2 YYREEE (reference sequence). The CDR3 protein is CASSLWVEDGYTF. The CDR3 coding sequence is TGTGCCAGCAGCTTGTGGGTAGAGGATGGCTACACCTTC. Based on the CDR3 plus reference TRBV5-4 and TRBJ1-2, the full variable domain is ETGVTQSPTHLIKTRGQQVTLRCSSQSGHNTVSWYQQALGQGPQFIFQYYREEENGRGNFPPRFSGLQFPNYSSELNVNALELDDSALYLCASSLWVEDGYTFGSGTRLTVV.

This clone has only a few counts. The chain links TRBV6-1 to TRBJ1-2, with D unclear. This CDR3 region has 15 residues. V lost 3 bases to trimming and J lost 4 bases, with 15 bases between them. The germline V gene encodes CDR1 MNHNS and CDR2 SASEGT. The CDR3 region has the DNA TGTGCCAGCAGTGACCGACATCCCCCCTCCTATGGCTACACCTTC. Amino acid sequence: CASSDRHPPSYGYTF.

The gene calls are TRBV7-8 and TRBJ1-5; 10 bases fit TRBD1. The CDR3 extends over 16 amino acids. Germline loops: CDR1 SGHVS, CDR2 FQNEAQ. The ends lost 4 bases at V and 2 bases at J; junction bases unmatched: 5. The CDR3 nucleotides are TGTGCCAGCAGCTCAGACAGGGGGCTAGGCAATCAGCCCCAGCATTTT. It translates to CASSSDRGLGNQPQHF.

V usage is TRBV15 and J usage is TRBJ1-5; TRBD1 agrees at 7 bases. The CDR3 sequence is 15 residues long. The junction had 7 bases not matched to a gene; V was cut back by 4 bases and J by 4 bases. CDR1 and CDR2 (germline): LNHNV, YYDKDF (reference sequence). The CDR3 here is CATSTGTATNQPQHF. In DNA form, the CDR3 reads TGTGCCACCAGCACGGGGACAGCGACGAATCAGCCCCAGCATTTT.

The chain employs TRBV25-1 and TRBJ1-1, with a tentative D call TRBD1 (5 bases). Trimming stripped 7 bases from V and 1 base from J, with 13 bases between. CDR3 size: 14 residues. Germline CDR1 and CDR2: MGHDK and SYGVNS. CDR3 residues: CASKGLRGNTEAFF. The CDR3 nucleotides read TGTGCCAGCAAGGGCCTTAGGGGGAACACTGAAGCTTTCTTT.

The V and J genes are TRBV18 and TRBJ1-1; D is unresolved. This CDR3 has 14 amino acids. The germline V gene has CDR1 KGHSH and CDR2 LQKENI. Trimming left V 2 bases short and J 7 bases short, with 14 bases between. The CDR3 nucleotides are TGTGCCAGCTCACCAGAGGTTCCACCGGATGAAGCTTTCTTT. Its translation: CASSPEVPPDEAFF.

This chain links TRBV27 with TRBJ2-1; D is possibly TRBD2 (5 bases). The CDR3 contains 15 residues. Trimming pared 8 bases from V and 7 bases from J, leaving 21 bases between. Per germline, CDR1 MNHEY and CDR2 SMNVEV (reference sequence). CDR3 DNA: TGTGCCAGCTCCCTGGTCGGGATTACGAGGAATGAGCAGTTCTTC. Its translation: CASSLVGITRNEQFF.

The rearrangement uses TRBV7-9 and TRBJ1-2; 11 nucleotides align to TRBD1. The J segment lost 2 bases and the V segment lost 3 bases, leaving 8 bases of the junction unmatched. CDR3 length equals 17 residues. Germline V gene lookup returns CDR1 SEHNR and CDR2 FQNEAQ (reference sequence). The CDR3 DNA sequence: TGTGCCAGCAGCTTTGGGGTCAGGGACAGGGGGAACTATGGCTACACCTTC. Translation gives CASSFGVRDRGNYGYTF.

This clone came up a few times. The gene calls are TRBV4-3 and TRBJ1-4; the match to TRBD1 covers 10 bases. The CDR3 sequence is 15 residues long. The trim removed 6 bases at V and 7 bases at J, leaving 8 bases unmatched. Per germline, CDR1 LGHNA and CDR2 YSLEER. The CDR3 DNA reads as TGCGCCAGCAGGCGGGACAGGGGCCCAACTGAAAAACTGTTTTTT. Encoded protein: CASRRDRGPTEKLFF.

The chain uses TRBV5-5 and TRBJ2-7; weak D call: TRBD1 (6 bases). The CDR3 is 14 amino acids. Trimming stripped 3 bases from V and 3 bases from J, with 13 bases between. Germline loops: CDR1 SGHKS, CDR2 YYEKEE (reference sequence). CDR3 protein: CASSSGVSGYEQYF. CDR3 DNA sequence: TGTGCCAGCAGCTCAGGGGTTAGTGGCTACGAGCAGTACTTC.

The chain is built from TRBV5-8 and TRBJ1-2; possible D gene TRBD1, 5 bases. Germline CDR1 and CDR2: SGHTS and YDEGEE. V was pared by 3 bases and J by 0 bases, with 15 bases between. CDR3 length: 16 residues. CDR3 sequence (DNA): TGTGCCAGCAGCTCCCTTTACAGGTGGGCTAACTATGGCTACACCTTC. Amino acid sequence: CASSSLYRWANYGYTF.

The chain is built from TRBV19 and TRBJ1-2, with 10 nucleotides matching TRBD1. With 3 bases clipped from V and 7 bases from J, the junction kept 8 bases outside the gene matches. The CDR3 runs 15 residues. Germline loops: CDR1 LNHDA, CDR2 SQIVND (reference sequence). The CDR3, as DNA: TGTGCCAGTAGTATCTCGGAGACAGGGGGCTTTGGCTACACCTTC. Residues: CASSISETGGFGYTF.

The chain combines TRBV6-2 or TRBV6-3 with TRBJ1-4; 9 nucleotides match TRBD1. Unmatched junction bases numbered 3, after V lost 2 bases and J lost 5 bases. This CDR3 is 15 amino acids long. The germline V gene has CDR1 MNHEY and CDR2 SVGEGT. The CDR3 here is CASSYPGQGNEKLFF. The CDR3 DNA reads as TGTGCCAGCAGTTACCCCGGACAGGGGAATGAAAAACTGTTTTTT.

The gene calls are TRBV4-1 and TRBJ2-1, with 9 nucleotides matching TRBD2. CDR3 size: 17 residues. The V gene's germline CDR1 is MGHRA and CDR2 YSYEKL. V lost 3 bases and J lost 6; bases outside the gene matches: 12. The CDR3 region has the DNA TGCGCCAGCAGCCACCACTGGACTAGCGAATTACCCAATGAGCAGTTCTTC. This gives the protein CASSHHWTSELPNEQFF.

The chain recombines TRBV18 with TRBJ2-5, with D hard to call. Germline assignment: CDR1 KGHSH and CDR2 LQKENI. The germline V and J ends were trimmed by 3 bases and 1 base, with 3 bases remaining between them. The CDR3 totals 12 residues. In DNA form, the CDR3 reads TGTGCCAGCTCACCCCGCCAAGAGACCCAGTACTTC. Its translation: CASSPRQETQYF.

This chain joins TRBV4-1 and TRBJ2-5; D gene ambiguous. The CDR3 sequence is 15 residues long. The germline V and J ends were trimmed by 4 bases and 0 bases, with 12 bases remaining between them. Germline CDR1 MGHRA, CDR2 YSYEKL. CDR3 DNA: TGCGCCAGCAGCCGATCTGGGCAGAACCAAGAGACCCAGTACTTC. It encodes CASSRSGQNQETQYF.

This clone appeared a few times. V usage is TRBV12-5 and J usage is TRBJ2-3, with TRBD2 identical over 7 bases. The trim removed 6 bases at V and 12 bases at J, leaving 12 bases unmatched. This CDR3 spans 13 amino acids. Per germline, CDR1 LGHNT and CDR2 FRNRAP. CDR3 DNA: TGTGCTAGTGGGCGGAGTCGACTAGCAGCACAGTATTTT. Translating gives CASGRSRLAAQYF.

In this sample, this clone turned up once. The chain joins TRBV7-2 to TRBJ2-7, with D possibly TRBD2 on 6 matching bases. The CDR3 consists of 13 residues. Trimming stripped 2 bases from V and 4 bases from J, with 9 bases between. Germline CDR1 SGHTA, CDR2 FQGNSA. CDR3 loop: CASSLPGSYEQYF. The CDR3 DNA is TGTGCCAGCAGCTTACCCGGGAGTTACGAGCAGTACTTC.

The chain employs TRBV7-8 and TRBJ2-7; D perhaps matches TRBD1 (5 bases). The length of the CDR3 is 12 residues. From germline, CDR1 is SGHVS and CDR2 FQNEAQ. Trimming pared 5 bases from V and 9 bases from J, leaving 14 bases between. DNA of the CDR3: TGTGCCAGCAGCCGTAGGGGCGGCGGGCAGTACTTC. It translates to CASSRRGGGQYF. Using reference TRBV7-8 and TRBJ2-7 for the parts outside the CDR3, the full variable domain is GAGVSQSPRYKVAKRGQDVALRCDPISGHVSLFWYQQALGQGPEFLTYFQNEAQLDKSGLPSDRFFAERPEGSVSTLKIQRTQQEDSAVYLCASSRRGGGQYFGPGTRLTVT.

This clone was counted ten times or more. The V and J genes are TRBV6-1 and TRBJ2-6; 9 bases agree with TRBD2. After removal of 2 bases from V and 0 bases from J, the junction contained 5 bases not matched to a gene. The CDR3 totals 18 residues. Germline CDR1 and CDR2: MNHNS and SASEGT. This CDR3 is CASSESGLAASGANVLTF. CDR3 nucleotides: TGTGCCAGCAGTGAATCGGGACTAGCTGCCTCTGGGGCCAACGTCCTGACTTTC.

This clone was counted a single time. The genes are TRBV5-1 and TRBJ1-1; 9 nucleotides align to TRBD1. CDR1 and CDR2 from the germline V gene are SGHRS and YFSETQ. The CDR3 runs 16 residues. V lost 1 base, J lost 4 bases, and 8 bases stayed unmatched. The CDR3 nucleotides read TGCGCCAGCAGCTTGACTGGACAGGGGTTAATCACTGAAGCTTTCTTT. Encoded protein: CASSLTGQGLITEAFF.

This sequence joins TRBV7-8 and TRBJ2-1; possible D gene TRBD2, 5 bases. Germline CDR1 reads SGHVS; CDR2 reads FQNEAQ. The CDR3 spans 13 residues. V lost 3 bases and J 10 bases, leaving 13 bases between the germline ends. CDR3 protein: CASSFGLAGEQFF. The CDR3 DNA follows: TGTGCCAGCAGCTTCGGACTCGCCGGAGAGCAGTTCTTC.